The rows below give T cell receptor beta chains drawn from one sample of a study of untreated major depressive disorder. Profiling relied on immunoSEQ multiplex PCR, and the TCRdb table lists in-frame clones only, not all of them. The sample contains approximately 15,000 clones, 92% of which appear only once. The sequenced material came from CD4+ T cells from PBMCs. Receptors originate from a man aged 30-40 years with major depressive disorder. CDR3s include the opening cysteine and the closing phenylalanine or tryptophan. A D gene is named only where the DNA matches it firmly. A row's size may be missing; if present it is once, few, many or a size class.

>.|TRBV7-2|.|TRBJ2-2
TGTGCCAGCAGCCCAGGGGGGCGGGGTTGGACCGGGGAGCTGTTTTTT
CASSPGGRGWTGELFF
>TRBD1|TRBV19|once|TRBJ2-7
TGTGCCAGTAGTACAAGCGGGACAGGGGGCTCCTACGAGCAGTACTTC
CASSTSGTGGSYEQYF
>.|TRBV6-1|.|TRBJ2-6
TGTGCCAGCAGTGGTATTGGGGGGCCTGGGGCCAACGTCCTGACTTTC
CASSGIGGPGANVLTF
>.|TRBV19|once|TRBJ1-6
TGTGCCAGCTTAGTAAGGGGGGGAAGCGGTAATTCACCCCTCCACTTT
CASLVRGGSGNSPLHF
>.|TRBV5-1|.|TRBJ2-2
TGCGCCAGCAGCCGCCTGATAGCCAGCACCGGGGAGCTGTTTTTT
CASSRLIASTGELFF
>.|TRBV6-1|.|TRBJ1-3
TGTGCCAGCTTAGGGGGAGGTAAAAGAAACACCATATATTTT
CASLGGGKRNTIYF
>.|TRBV18|.|TRBJ2-7
TGTGCCAGCTCACCATCAGGGGACGAGCAGTACTTC
CASSPSGDEQYF
>.|TRBV11-2|few|TRBJ2-2
TGTGCCAGCAGCTTAGGACGGGCTAACACCGGGGAGCTGTTTTTT
CASSLGRANTGELFF
>.|TRBV5-4|.|TRBJ1-4
TGTGCCAGCTCTCGGGGTCGGACGGGGGAAAAACTGTTTTTT
CASSRGRTGEKLFF
>.|TRBV6-5|.|TRBJ2-7
TGTGCCAGCAGTTACTCGAAGCTAGCCAGCTCCTACGAGCAGTACTTC
CASSYSKLASSYEQYF
>.|TRBV7-3|.|TRBJ2-2
TGTGCCAGCACCGACGCGACTCCGAACACCGGGGAGCTGTTTTTT
CASTDATPNTGELFF
>.|TRBV5-1|.|TRBJ1-1
TGCGCCAGCACCGTTGGGGGTGCTATAGGGGACACTGAAGCTTTCTTT
CASTVGGAIGDTEAFF
>.|TRBV11-2|once|TRBJ1-4
TGTGCCAGCAGTTTCGGACAGTTGGCAACTAATGAAAAACTGTTTTTT
CASSFGQLATNEKLFF
>.|TRBV6-6|few|TRBJ1-5
TGTGCCAGCAGTTTCCCCGAACTGCCCCAGCATTTT
CASSFPELPQHF
>.|TRBV28|.|TRBJ1-4
TGTGCCAGCAGGACACCACATCAGGAAAAACTGTTTTTT
CASRTPHQEKLFF
>.|TRBV6-5|.|TRBJ1-1
TGTGCCAGCAGTGGGAGGAACACTGAAGCTTTCTTT
CASSGRNTEAFF